This TCR beta chain came from a study of response to subunit inactivated influenza vaccine. TCRdb used MiXCR to reprocess the RT-PCR reads, holding one entry per CDR3 protein. The sample has roughly 700,000 distinct CDR3 sequences; approximately 13% are singletons. Overall study results and limits: Few new T cells, the authors suggested, are recruited by each seasonal influenza vaccination.

Trimming removed 4 bases at V and 3 bases at J, with 14 bases between. This CDR3 comprises 14 residues. Germline CDR1 reads SGHRS; CDR2 reads YFSETQ. This clonotype was observed at least ten times. Its antigen is not known. The rearrangement joins TRBV5-1 to TRBJ2-7; D assignment may be TRBD1 or TRBD2 (5 bases each). The source is a man aged 50-59 years who received an inactivated influenza vaccine. Material: PBMCs from blood, obtained 14 days before vaccination. The CDR3 region has the DNA TGCGCCAGCAGCCTCGGGGACGGAAACTACGAGCAGTACTTC. It yields the protein CASSLGDGNYEQYF.